This passage covers 6 T cell receptor beta chains from one sample sequenced in a study of a mutant IDH1 vaccine in newly diagnosed glioma. TCRdb's table, derived via immunoSEQ multiplex PCR, lists solely in-frame clones and lacks some. The sample contains nearly 15,000 clones, 85% to 90% of which appear only once. Time point noted: baseline, week 1 (first vaccination visit). The treatment denotes: pre-vaccination baseline after standard-of-care therapy. Here the sequenced sample was PBMCs, taken from a glioma patient treated with radiotherapy, temozolomide or both. The receptors here all came from a woman aged 40 to 50 with glioma. Some clones in this sample may be carry-over from other donors' samples.

The V and J genes are TRBV6-1 and TRBJ2-5; 9 nucleotides match TRBD1. V lost 6 bases and J lost 2; bases outside the gene matches: 7. Germline CDR1 reads MNHNS; CDR2 reads SASEGT. This CDR3 is built from 15 residues. This chain's CDR3 is CASREQGARQETQYF. In DNA form, the CDR3 reads TGTGCCAGCAGGGAACAGGGGGCGCGACAAGAGACCCAGTACTTC.

This clone was counted once. This chain connects TRBV19 to TRBJ2-5; 11 bases are a match to TRBD1. CDR1 is LNHDA, CDR2 SQIVND, per germline (reference sequence). The CDR3 length is 15 residues. With V trimmed by 4 bases and J by 4 bases, 5 bases remained unmatched. CDR3 protein: CASSTGQGGGETQYF. CDR3 DNA sequence: TGTGCCAGTAGTACGGGACAGGGGGGGGGAGAGACCCAGTACTTC.

V and J are TRBV30 and TRBJ2-7, with D perhaps matching TRBD1 or TRBD2 (5 bases each). Trimming pared 3 bases from V and 4 bases from J, leaving 22 bases between. CDR1 and CDR2 (germline): GTSNPN, SVGIG (reference sequence). The CDR3 spans 16 residues. The CDR3 here is CAWSTPGRTLSYEQYF. CDR3 DNA: TGTGCCTGGAGCACTCCGGGGCGGACATTGAGTTACGAGCAGTACTTC.

The chain joins TRBV28 to TRBJ1-1; D uncertain. Trimming shortened V by 6 bases and J by 0 bases, and 8 bases separated the two germline ends. Germline values: CDR1 MDHEN, CDR2 SYDVKM. The CDR3 sequence is 13 residues long. For the CDR3, the DNA is TGTGCCAGCAGAACGGATATGAACACTGAAGCTTTCTTT. This codes for CASRTDMNTEAFF. Full variable domain (remainder filled in from reference TRBV28 and TRBJ1-1): DVKVTQSSRYLVKRTGEKVFLECVQDMDHENMFWYRQDPGLGLRLIYFSYDVKMKEKGDIPEGYSVSREKKERFSLILESASTNQTSMYLCASRTDMNTEAFFGQGTRLTVV.

This chain links TRBV5-4 with TRBJ2-5, with D perhaps matching TRBD1 (6 bases). The V and J ends lost 4 bases and 2 bases respectively, with 12 bases between them. The V gene's germline CDR1 is SGHNT and CDR2 YYREEE (reference sequence). The CDR3 runs to 14 residues. The CDR3 protein is CASSPWTAQETQYF. In nucleotides, the CDR3 is TGTGCCAGCAGCCCCTGGACAGCACAAGAGACCCAGTACTTC.

J is TRBJ1-2 and V is TRBV7-2, with no clear D. The germline CDR1 and CDR2 sequences are SGHTA and FQGNSA. The CDR3 contains 12 residues. V was pared by 5 bases and J by 0 bases, with 4 bases between. CDR3 region: CASSEANYGYTF. The CDR3 coding sequence is TGTGCCAGCAGCGAAGCTAACTATGGCTACACCTTC.